The rows below give T cell receptor beta chains drawn from one sample of a study of T cell repertoires in cytomegalovirus infection. TCRdb passed the reads through MiXCR, listing each CDR3 protein once. The sample shows a few hundred thousand distinct CDR3 sequences, roughly 42% of them seen only once. Their antigens remain unidentified. This sample comprised cultured PBMCs, obtained from culture after CMV antigen stimulation. These TCRs come from a human donor in good health (CMV status not recorded). Some clones in this sample may be carry-over from other donors' samples. CDR3s include the opening cysteine and the closing phenylalanine or tryptophan. Each record gives: D gene, J gene, V gene, clone size, CDR3 protein, CDR3 DNA. The D gene is left open where the match is weak. Size is stated for part of the rows, as once, few or many counts, or as a class when the clone is expanded.

>.|TRBJ2-5|TRBV7-2|.
CASSLDPGRQETQYF
TGTGCCAGCAGCTTAGATCCGGGCCGCCAAGAGACCCAGTACTTC
>.|TRBJ2-7|TRBV12-3/TRBV12-4|few
CASSGLSYEQYF
TGTGCCAGCAGTGGACTCTCCTACGAGCAGTACTTC
>.|TRBJ2-3|TRBV7-2|.
CASSNRPGVTDTQYF
TGTGCCAGCAGTAACCGCCCCGGGGTCACAGATACGCAGTATTTT
>TRBD2|TRBJ2-6|TRBV20-1|few
CSASSSFPGGGPSGANVLTF
TGCAGTGCTAGCTCCTCCTTCCCCGGGGGGGGTCCCTCTGGGGCCAACGTCCTGACTTTC
>.|TRBJ2-3|TRBV4-1|.
CASSQGGAVGTQYF
TGCGCCAGCAGCCAGGGGGGGGCGGTAGGTACGCAGTATTTT
>TRBD2|TRBJ2-2|TRBV7-2|.
CASSLGWLAGDTGELFF
TGTGCCAGCAGCTTAGGGTGGCTAGCGGGGGACACCGGGGAGCTGTTTTTT
>TRBD2|TRBJ2-1|TRBV7-2|few
CASSTRTSGVYNEQFF
TGTGCCAGCAGCACGCGGACTAGCGGGGTTTACAATGAGCAGTTCTTC
>TRBD1|TRBJ1-2|TRBV12-3/TRBV12-4|.
CASSLGNRGKINYGYTF
TGTGCCAGCAGTTTGGGAAACAGGGGGAAGATTAACTATGGCTACACCTTC
>.|TRBJ2-2|TRBV6-2/TRBV6-3|few
CASVSLLNTGELFF
TGTGCCAGCGTCAGTTTATTAAACACCGGGGAGCTGTTTTTT
>.|TRBJ1-1|TRBV7-9|many
CASSPDGNTEAFF
TGTGCCAGCAGCCCGGACGGGAACACTGAAGCTTTCTTT
>.|TRBJ2-7|TRBV7-2|.
CASRPGTWSPLGYEQYF
TGTGCCAGCAGACCCGGGACCTGGTCCCCTCTTGGGTACGAGCAGTACTTC
>.|TRBJ1-1|TRBV7-6|.
CASSLAAGPQTEAFF
TGTGCCAGCAGCCTAGCTGCGGGGCCGCAGACTGAAGCTTTCTTT
>TRBD2|TRBJ2-1|TRBV19|.
CASSIRSGAGRDEQFF
TGTGCCAGTAGTATTAGGAGCGGGGCCGGGCGGGATGAGCAGTTCTTC